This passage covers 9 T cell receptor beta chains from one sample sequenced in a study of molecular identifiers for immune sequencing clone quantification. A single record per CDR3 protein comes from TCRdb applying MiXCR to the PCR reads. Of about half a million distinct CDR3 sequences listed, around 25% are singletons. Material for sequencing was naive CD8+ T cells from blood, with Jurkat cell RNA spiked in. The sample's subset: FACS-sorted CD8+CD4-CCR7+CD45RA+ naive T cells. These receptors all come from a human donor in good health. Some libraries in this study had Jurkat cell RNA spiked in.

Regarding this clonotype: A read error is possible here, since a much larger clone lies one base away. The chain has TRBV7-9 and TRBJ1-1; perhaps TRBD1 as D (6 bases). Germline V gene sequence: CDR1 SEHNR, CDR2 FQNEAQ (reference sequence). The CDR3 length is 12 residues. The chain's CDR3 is CVSSQDSPYAFF. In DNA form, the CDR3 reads TGTGTCAGCAGCCAGGACAGTCCTTACGCTTTCTTT.

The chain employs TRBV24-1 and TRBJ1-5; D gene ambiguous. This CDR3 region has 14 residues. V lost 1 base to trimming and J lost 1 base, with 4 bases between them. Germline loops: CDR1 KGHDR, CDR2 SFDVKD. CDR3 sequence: CATSDLTSNQPQHF. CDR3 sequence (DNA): TGTGCCACCAGTGATTTAACCAGCAATCAGCCCCAGCATTTT.

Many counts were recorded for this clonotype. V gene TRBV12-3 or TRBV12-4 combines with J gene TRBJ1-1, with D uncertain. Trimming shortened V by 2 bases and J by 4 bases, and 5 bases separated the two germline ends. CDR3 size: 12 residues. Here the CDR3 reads CASSLPPTEAFF. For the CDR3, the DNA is TGTGCCAGCAGTTTACCCCCCACTGAAGCTTTCTTT.

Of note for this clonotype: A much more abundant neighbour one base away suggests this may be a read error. The CDR3 DNA reads as TGTGCCACCCCGGGTCAAGAGATCGGTGAGCAGTTCTTC. This codes for CATPGQEIGEQFF. The genes are TRBV2 and TRBJ2-1; D is ambiguous. This CDR3 region has 13 residues. V lost 10 bases and J lost 9, with 19 bases in between. Germline loops: CDR1 SNHLY, CDR2 FYNNEI.

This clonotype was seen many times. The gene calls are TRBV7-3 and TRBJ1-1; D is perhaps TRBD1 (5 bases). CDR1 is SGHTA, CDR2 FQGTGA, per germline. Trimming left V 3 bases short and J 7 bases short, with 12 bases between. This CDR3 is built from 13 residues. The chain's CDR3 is CASSFYGASEAFF. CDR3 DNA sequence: TGTGCCAGCAGCTTCTATGGGGCCAGTGAAGCTTTCTTT. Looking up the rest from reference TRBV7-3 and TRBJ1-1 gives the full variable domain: GAGVSQTPSNKVTEKGKYVELRCDPISGHTALYWYRQSLGQGPEFLIYFQGTGAADDSGLPNDRFFAVRPEGSVSTLKIQRTERGDSAVYLCASSFYGASEAFFGQGTRLTVV.

In DNA, the CDR3 is TGTGCCAGCAGTGCGACAGGGGGCTATCAGCCCCAGCATTTT. It codes for CASSATGGYQPQHF. This sequence joins TRBV25-1 and TRBJ1-5; 10 bases align to TRBD1. V dropped 4 bases and J dropped 5; count of bases not matched to a gene: 2. Germline loops: CDR1 MGHDK, CDR2 SYGVNS. The CDR3 loop spans 14 amino acids.

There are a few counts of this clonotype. In nucleotides, the CDR3 is TGTGCCAGCAGTCAAGGATTAAAGGGGAATCGGGGCTCAACGCATCAGCCCCAGCATTTT. Translating gives CASSQGLKGNRGSTHQPQHF. The rearrangement uses TRBV6-2 or TRBV6-3 and TRBJ1-5; D possibly corresponds to TRBD1 (5 bases). V was shortened by 5 bases and J by 5 bases, with 31 bases between the two germline ends. The CDR3 is made up of 20 amino acids. CDR1 and CDR2 (germline): MNHEY, SVGEGT.

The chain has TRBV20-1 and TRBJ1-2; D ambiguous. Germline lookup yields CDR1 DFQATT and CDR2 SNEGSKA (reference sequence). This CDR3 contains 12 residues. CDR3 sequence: CSTEKANYGYTF. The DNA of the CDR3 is TGCAGCACCGAAAAAGCTAACTATGGCTACACCTTC.

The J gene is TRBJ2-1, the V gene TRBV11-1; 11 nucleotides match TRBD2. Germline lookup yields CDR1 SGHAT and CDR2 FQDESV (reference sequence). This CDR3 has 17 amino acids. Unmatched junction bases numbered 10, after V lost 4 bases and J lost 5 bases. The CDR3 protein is CASSSLLAGEVNNEQFF. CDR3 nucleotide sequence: TGTGCCAGCAGCTCCTTACTAGCGGGAGAGGTGAACAATGAGCAGTTCTTC.